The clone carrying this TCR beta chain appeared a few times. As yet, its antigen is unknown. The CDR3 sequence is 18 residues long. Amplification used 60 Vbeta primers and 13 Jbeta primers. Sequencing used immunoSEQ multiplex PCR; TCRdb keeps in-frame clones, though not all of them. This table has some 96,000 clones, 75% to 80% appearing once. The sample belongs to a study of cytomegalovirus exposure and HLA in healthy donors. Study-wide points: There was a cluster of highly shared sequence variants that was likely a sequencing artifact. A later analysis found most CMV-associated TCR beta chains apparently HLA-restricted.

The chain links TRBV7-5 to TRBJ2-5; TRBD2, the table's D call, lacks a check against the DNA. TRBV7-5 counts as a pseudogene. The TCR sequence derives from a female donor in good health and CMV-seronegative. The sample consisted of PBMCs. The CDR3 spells CARSTPRGSGRHQETQYF. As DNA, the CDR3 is TGTGCCAGAAGCACCCCCCGGGGTAGCGGGAGGCACCAAGAGACCCAGTACTTC.